This TCR beta chain was captured in a study of CD8 T cells in ankylosing spondylitis. The study's findings and limits: The authors found the disease-linked clones to be CD8+ and relatively rare in peripheral blood. Ankylosing spondylitis blood appeared to be characterized by a TCR beta motif of eight highly homologous variants. In ankylosing spondylitis patients, matched synovial fluid reportedly showed significant enrichment of disease-linked clones. A number of the motif variants had already been described in reactive arthritis synovial fluid and blood.

This clonotype has just a few counts. Antigen unknown. Quantitative 5'-RACE with molecular barcodes was used to make the TCR beta libraries. TCRdb reprocessed the 5' RACE reads with MiXCR, giving one entry per CDR3 protein. Here the sample spans just under 550,000 distinct CDR3 sequences, roughly an eighth being singletons. This TCR was recovered from a male donor with ankylosing spondylitis. Sequenced input: blood, either unsorted or a sorted T cell fraction (not recorded which).

This CDR3 reads CASSLAFGAHTNNEQFF. The CDR3 DNA sequence: TGTGCCAGCAGCTTAGCTTTTGGGGCACACACCAACAATGAGCAGTTCTTC. The chain is built from TRBV7-2 and TRBJ2-1, with a tentative D call TRBD1 (5 bases). Germline CDR1 SGHTA, CDR2 FQGNSA. The CDR3 length is 17 residues. Trimming left V 0 bases short and J 5 bases short, with 17 bases between.